This T cell receptor (beta chain) was recovered during a study of PD-L1 blockade in urothelial cancer. Sequenced by immunoSEQ multiplex PCR; TCRdb stores in-frame clones only, minus some. The table records about 15,000 clones, approximately 86% of them present only once. The ends were cut back, 5 bases at V and 8 bases at J, with 13 bases in the middle. The CDR3 loop spans 12 amino acids. In germline, CDR1 is SQVTM, CDR2 ANQGSEA. The sequence was collected from a man aged 45-65 years with urothelial cancer. The V call is TRBV29-1, the J call TRBJ2-1; TRBD2 is a possible D gene (5 bases). The sample here was PBMCs, taken around atezolizumab (anti-PD-L1) treatment. CDR3 loop: CSVSEGADEQFF. The CDR3 DNA is TGCAGCGTTTCAGAGGGCGCTGATGAGCAGTTCTTC.